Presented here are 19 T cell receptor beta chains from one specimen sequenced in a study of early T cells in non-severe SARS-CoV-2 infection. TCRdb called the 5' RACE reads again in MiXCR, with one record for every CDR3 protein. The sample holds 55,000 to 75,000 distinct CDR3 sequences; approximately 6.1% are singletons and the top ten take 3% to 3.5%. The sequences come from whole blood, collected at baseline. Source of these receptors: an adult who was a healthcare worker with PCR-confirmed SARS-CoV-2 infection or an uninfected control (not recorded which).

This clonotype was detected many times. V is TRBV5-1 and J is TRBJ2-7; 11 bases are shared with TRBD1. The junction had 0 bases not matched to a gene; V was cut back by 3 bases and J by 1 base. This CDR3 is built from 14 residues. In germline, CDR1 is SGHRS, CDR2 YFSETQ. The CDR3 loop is CASSWDRGSYEQYF. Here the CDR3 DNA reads TGCGCCAGCAGCTGGGACAGGGGGTCCTACGAGCAGTACTTC.

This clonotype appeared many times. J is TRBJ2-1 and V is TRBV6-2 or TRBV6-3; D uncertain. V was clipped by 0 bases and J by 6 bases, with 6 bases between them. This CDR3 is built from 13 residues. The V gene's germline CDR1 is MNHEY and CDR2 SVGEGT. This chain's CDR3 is CASSYSIGNEQFF. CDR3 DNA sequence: TGTGCCAGCAGTTACTCCATCGGCAATGAGCAGTTCTTC.

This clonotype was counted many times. This CDR3 is CASKAGRATDTQYF. Here the CDR3 DNA reads TGTGCCAGCAAGGCAGGGAGGGCAACAGATACGCAGTATTTT. The chain joins TRBV2 to TRBJ2-3; 7 bases are shared with TRBD2. The CDR3 is 14 amino acids. V dropped 7 bases and J dropped 3; count of bases not matched to a gene: 7. The V gene's germline CDR1 is SNHLY and CDR2 FYNNEI.

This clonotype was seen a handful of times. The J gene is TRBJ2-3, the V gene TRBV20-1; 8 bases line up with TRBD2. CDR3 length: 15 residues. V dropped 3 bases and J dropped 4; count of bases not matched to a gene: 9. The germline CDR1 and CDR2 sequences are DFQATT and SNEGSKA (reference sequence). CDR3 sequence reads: CSARPLREEADTQYF. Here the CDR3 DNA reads TGCAGTGCTAGGCCACTGCGGGAGGAAGCAGATACGCAGTATTTT.

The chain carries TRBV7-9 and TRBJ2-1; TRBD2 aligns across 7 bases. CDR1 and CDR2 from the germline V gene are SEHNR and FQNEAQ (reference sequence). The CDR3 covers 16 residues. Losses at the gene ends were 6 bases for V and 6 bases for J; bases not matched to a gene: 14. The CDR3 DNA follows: TGTGCCAGCAGAACCCCAAAGAGGGTAGCGGGCAATGAGCAGTTCTTC. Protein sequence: CASRTPKRVAGNEQFF.

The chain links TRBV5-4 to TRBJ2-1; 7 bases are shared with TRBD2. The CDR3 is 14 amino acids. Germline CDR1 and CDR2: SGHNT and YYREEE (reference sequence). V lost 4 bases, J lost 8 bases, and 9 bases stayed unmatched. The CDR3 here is CASSPTSDSDEQFF. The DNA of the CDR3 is TGTGCCAGCAGCCCAACTAGCGATTCGGATGAGCAGTTCTTC.

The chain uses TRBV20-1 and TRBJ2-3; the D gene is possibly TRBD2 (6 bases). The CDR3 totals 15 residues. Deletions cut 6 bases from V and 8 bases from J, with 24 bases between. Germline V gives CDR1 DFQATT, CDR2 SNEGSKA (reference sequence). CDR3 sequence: CSAGPRTGDSGTQYF. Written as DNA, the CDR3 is TGCAGTGCAGGCCCTAGGACGGGGGACTCGGGTACGCAGTATTTT.

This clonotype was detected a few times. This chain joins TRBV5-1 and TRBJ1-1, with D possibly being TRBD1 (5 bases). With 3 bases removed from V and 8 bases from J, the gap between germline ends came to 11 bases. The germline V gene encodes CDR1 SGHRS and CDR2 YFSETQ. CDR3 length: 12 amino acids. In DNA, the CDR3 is TGCGCCAGCAGCTCGTCCTGGGGGGAAGCTTTCTTT. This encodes CASSSSWGEAFF.

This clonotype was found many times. CDR3 region: CSADLAGGLQEQFF. The CDR3 DNA is TGCAGTGCTGATCTCGCGGGAGGTCTACAAGAGCAGTTCTTC. The chain links TRBV20-1 to TRBJ2-1, with 8 bases fitting TRBD2. Germline V gene data show CDR1 as DFQATT and CDR2 as SNEGSKA (reference sequence). This CDR3 is built from 14 residues. After removal of 5 bases from V and 10 bases from J, the junction contained 13 bases not matched to a gene.

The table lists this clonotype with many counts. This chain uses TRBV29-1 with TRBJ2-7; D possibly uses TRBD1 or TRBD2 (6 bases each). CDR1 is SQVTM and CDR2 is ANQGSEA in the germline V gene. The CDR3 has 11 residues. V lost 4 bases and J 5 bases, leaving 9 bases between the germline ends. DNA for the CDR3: TGCAGCGTTGGGGGGGCCCACGAGCAGTACTTC. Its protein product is CSVGGAHEQYF.

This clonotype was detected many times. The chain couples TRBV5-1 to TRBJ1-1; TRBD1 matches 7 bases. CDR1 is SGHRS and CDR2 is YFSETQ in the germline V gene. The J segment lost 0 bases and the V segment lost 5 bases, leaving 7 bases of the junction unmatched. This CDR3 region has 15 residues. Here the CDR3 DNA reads TGCGCCAGCAGTTGGACAGGAGAACTGAACACTGAAGCTTTCTTT. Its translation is CASSWTGELNTEAFF.

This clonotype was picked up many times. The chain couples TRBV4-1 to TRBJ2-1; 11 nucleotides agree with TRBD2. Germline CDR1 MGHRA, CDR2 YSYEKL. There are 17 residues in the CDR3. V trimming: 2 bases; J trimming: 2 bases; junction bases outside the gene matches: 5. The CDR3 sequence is CASSQIFSGRAYNEQFF. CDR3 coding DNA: TGCGCCAGCAGCCAAATCTTTAGCGGGAGGGCCTACAATGAGCAGTTCTTC.

The CDR3 sequence is CAWNPEGAGYGYTF. The CDR3 DNA reads TGTGCCTGGAACCCCGAGGGAGCTGGCTATGGCTACACCTTC. The chain joins TRBV30 to TRBJ1-2, with no clear D. V was cut by 4 bases and J by 4 bases, with 16 bases left in between. Germline V gene sequence: CDR1 GTSNPN, CDR2 SVGIG (reference sequence). This CDR3 is built from 14 residues. The entire variable domain, with the rest obtained from reference TRBV30 and TRBJ1-2, is as follows: SQTIHQWPATLVQPVGSPLSLECTVEGTSNPNLYWYRQAAGRGLQLLFYSVGIGQISSEVPQNLSASRPQDRQFILSSKKLLLSDSGFYLCAWNPEGAGYGYTFGSGTRLTVV.

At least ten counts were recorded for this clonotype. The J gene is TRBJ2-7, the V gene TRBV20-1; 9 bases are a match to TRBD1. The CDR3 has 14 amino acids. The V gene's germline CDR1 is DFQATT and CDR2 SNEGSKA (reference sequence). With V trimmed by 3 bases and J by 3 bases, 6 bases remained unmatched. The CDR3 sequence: CSARETGGRYEQYF. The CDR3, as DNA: TGCAGTGCTAGGGAGACAGGGGGGCGCTACGAGCAGTACTTC.

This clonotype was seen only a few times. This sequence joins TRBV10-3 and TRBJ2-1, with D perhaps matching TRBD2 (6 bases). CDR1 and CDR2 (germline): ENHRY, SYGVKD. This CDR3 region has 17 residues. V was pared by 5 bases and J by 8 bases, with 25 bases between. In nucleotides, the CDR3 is TGTGCCATCAGTCGGGCTAGCGAGAGGGAGCGTGTTGATGAGCAGTTCTTC. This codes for CAISRASERERVDEQFF.

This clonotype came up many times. In DNA, the CDR3 is TGTGCCAGCAGTTACTCCCGACTCCACAATGAGCAGTTCTTC. It translates to CASSYSRLHNEQFF. The chain joins TRBV6-2 or TRBV6-3 to TRBJ2-1; D unresolved. CDR3 size: 14 residues. Trimming removed 0 bases from V and 5 bases from J, with 8 bases in between. Germline CDR1 MNHEY, CDR2 SVGEGT.

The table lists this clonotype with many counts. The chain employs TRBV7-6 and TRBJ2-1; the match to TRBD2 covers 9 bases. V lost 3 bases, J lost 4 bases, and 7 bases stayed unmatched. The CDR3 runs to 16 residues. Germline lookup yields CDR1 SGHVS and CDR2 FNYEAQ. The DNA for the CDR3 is TGTGCCAGCAGCTTCCTTAGCGGGAGTGGTTACAATGAGCAGTTCTTC. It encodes CASSFLSGSGYNEQFF.

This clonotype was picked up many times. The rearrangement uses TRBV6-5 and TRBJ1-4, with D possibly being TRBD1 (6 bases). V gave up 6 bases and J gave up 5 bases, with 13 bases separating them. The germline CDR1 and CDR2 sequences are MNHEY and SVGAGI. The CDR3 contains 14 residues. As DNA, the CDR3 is TGTGCCAGCAGGGTGACAGGCGGCAATGAAAAACTGTTTTTT. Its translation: CASRVTGGNEKLFF.

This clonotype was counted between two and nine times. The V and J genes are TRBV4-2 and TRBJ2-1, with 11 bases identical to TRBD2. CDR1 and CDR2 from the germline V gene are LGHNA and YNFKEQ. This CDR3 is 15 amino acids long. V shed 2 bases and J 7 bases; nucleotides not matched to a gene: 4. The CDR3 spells CASSQLLAGGNEQFF. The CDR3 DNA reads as TGTGCCAGCAGCCAACTCCTAGCGGGAGGTAATGAGCAGTTCTTC.